This T cell receptor beta chain was found in a study of beta chain features in type 1 diabetes. This clone was counted between two and nine times. Trimming left V 6 bases short and J 3 bases short, with 10 bases between. Germline CDR1 SGHTS, CDR2 YDEGEE. The CDR3 has 12 residues. The authors reverse transcribed all of the isolated RNA, so sequencing captured expressed TCRB transcripts. Here immunoSEQ multiplex PCR was the method, and the copy in TCRdb shows in-frame clones only, minus some. The sample carries 110,000 to 150,000 clones, roughly 9.7% recorded once. The sequence came from a woman aged 40 to 50 in good health. The rearrangement joins TRBV5-8 to TRBJ2-7; unclear D gene. Sequenced material: central memory CD4+ T cells from blood. The CDR3 DNA is TGTGCCAGCAAAAGTGGGCGCTACGAGCAGTACTTC. Translated, it gives CASKSGRYEQYF.